This T cell receptor beta chain was recovered during a study of OX40 agonist ivuxolimab in advanced cancers. Study-level background: The patients' treatment was ivuxolimab, an agonistic anti-OX40 (CD134) antibody. Three patients, one with hepatocellular carcinoma and two with cutaneous melanoma, responded partially.

Germline V lookup: CDR1 SQVTM, CDR2 ANQGSEA. The ends were cut back, 3 bases at V and 2 bases at J, with 9 bases in the middle. CDR3 length equals 13 residues. The protocol was immunoSEQ multiplex PCR, while the TCRdb copy is restricted to in-frame clones and leaves out a portion. The table records fewer than 85,000 clones, around 81% of them present only once. This receptor was obtained from an adult with an advanced solid tumor such as melanoma, head and neck, liver or kidney cancer. The V gene is TRBV29-1, the J gene TRBJ2-3; maybe TRBD1 (6 bases). Specimen: CD4+ or CD8+ T cells sorted from blood, collected in a trial of the OX40 agonist ivuxolimab. CDR3 bases: TGCAGCGTTGAGGGGGCCTACACAGATACGCAGTATTTT. Translating it yields CSVEGAYTDTQYF.